This T cell receptor beta chain was sequenced in a study of OX40 agonist ivuxolimab in advanced cancers. Study as a whole: Earlier anti-PD-1, anti-PD-L1 or anti-CTLA-4 therapy was permitted; over 35% had received some.

Sequenced by immunoSEQ multiplex PCR; TCRdb stores in-frame clones only, minus some. The sample holds fewer than 85,000 clones; 84% are singletons and the top ten take around 7.2%. For this clone: Its cognate antigen is unknown.

Study conclusions and caveats: Among T cells, CD8+ cells averaged more expanded clones than CD4+ cells.

CDR3 size: 15 residues. The V end was cut by 0 bases, the J end by 1 base, with 8 bases between. Germline V gene data show CDR1 as SGHRS and CDR2 as YFSETQ. This TCR came from an adult with an advanced solid tumor such as melanoma, head and neck, liver or kidney cancer. The material was CD4+ or CD8+ T cells sorted from blood, obtained in a trial of the OX40 agonist ivuxolimab. V is TRBV5-1 and J is TRBJ1-3; unclear D gene. The CDR3 bases are TGCGCCAGCAGCTTGGATGGGGTTTCTGGAAACACCATATATTTT. This gives the protein CASSLDGVSGNTIYF.